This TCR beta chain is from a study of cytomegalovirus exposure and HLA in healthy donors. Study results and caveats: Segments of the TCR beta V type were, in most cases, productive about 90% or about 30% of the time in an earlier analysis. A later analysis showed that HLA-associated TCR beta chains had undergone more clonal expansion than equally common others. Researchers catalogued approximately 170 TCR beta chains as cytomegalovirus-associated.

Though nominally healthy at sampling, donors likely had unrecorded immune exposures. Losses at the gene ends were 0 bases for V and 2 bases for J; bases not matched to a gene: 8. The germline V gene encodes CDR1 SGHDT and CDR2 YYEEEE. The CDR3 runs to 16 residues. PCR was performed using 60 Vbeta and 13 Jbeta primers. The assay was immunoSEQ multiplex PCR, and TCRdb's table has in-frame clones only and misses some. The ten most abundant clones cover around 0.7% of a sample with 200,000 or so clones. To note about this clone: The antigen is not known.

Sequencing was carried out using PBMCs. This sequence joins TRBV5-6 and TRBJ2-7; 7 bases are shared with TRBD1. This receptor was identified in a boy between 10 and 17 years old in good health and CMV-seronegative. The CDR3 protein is CASSLVGRGSTYEQYF. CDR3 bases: TGTGCCAGCAGCTTGGTTGGCAGGGGGTCTACCTACGAGCAGTACTTC.